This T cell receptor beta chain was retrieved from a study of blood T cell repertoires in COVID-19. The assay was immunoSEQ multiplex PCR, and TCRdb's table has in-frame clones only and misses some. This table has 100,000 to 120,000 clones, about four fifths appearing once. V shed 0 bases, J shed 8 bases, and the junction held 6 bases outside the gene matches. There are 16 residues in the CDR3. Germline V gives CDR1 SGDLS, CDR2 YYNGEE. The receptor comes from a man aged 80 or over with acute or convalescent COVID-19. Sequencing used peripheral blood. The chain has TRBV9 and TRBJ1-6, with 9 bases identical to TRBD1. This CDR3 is CASSVASDRGDSPLHF. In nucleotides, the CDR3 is TGTGCCAGCAGCGTAGCCTCGGACAGGGGTGATTCACCCCTCCACTTT.